One sample yielded the 5 T cell receptor beta chains listed below, sequenced in a study of blood T cells in healthy people across ages. The second PCR ran about 6 to 12 cycles with a sample-barcoded 5' primer and J-beta primers. TCRdb reprocessed the 5' RACE reads via MiXCR and lists one record per CDR3 protein. The table records about 1.8 million distinct CDR3 sequences, 49% of them present only once. The sequencing input was blood. The receptors derive from a woman aged 40 to 49 in good health.

This rearrangement joins TRBV29-1 to TRBJ2-1; TRBD1 matches at 11 bases. V was clipped by 7 bases and J by 7 bases; unmatched bases: 9. The germline V gene has CDR1 SQVTM and CDR2 ANQGSEA. This CDR3 has 14 residues. In nucleotides, the CDR3 is TGCAGCGCTGCCGGACAGGGGGCTGGTAATGAGCAGTTCTTC. Protein product: CSAAGQGAGNEQFF.

The chain couples TRBV29-1 to TRBJ2-2; D perhaps matches TRBD2 (6 bases). V lost 7 bases and J lost 7, with 13 bases in between. This CDR3 comprises 12 residues. Germline values: CDR1 SQVTM, CDR2 ANQGSEA. The CDR3 loop is CSARLDFGELFF. CDR3 nucleotides: TGCAGCGCCCGACTAGACTTCGGGGAGCTGTTTTTT.

The chain is built from TRBV20-1 and TRBJ2-1; D is perhaps TRBD2 (6 bases). Trimming took off 0 bases at V and 0 bases at J, with 12 bases between the two ends. The length of the CDR3 is 16 residues. Looked up from germline, CDR1 is DFQATT and CDR2 is SNEGSKA (reference sequence). DNA for the CDR3: TGCAGTGCTAGAGATAGGAGCGGGTCCTCCTACAATGAGCAGTTCTTC. Residues: CSARDRSGSSYNEQFF.

The J gene is TRBJ2-1, the V gene TRBV19; D is possibly TRBD1 (6 bases). Between the trimmed V and J ends, which lost 3 bases and 1 base, there was a span of 10 bases. Per germline, CDR1 LNHDA and CDR2 SQIVND (reference sequence). The CDR3 is 15 amino acids. The CDR3 region has the DNA TGTGCCAGTAGTATCCGGGACACGTCCTACAATGAGCAGTTCTTC. This translates into CASSIRDTSYNEQFF.

As to this clonotype: One end of the junction varies from germline; a read error may be responsible. The chain employs TRBV28 and TRBJ1-2; 8 bases are shared with TRBD1. The CDR3 runs to 15 residues. Germline assignment: CDR1 MDHEN and CDR2 SYDVKM. This CDR3 is CASRLSGTGLYGYTF. CDR3 bases: TGTGCCAGCAGGTTATCCGGGACAGGCCTCTATGGCTACACCTTC.